This TCR beta chain was documented in a study of cytomegalovirus exposure and HLA in healthy donors. Study at large: Out of approximately 170 million T cells, an earlier analysis found some 110 million unique TCR beta sequences in total.

Primers: 60 Vbeta forward and 13 Jbeta reverse. Produced via immunoSEQ multiplex PCR; TCRdb's table is partial and in-frame only. The sample comprises 130,000 to 150,000 clones, about 84% of which are singletons, and roughly 3.4% rests with the top ten. The CDR3 sequence is 17 residues long. Germline V CDR1 and CDR2: SGHRS, YFSETQ. V dropped 3 bases and J dropped 4 bases, with 20 bases sitting between them. With respect to this clone: What it binds is not known.

Findings and caveats of the study: Confirmation in vitro established that a few CMV-associated chains were specific for CMV antigens.

Each donor was nominally healthy when sampled (though unrecorded immune exposures were likely). The chain carries TRBV5-1 and TRBJ2-1, with D possibly being TRBD1 (6 bases). Material for sequencing was PBMCs. The clonotype was recovered from a male donor in good health and CMV-seronegative. CDR3 protein: CASSSGQTIAIYNEQFF. The CDR3, as DNA: TGCGCCAGCAGCTCCGGACAGACAATAGCGATATACAATGAGCAGTTCTTC.